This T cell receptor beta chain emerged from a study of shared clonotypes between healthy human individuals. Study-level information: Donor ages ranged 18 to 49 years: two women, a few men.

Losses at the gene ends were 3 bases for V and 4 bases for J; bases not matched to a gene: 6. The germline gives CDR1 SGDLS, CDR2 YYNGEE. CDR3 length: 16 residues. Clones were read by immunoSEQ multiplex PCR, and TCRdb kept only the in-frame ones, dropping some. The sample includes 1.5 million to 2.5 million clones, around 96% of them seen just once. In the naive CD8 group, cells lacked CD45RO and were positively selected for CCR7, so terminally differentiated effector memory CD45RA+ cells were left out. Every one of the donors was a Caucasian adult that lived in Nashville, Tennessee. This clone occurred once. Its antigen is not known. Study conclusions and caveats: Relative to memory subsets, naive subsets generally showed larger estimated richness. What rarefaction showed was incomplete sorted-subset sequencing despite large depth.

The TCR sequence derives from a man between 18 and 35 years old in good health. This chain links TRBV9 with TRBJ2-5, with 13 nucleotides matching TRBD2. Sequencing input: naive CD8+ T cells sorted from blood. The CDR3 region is CASSDRLAGGIETQYF. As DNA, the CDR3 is TGTGCCAGCAGCGACAGACTAGCGGGAGGAATAGAGACCCAGTACTTC. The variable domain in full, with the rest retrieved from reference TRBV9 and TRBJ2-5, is DSGVTQTPKHLITATGQRVTLRCSPRSGDLSVYWYQQSLDQGLQFLIQYYNGEERAKGNILERFSAQQFPDLHSELNLSSLELGDSALYFCASSDRLAGGIETQYFGPGTRLLVL.